One sample yielded the 15 T cell receptor beta chains listed below, sequenced in a study of radiotherapy plus CTLA-4 blockade in lung cancer. Clones were sequenced by immunoSEQ multiplex PCR, and TCRdb holds only the in-frame ones, with some missing. Of around 90,000 clones listed, around four fifths are singletons. Sequencing was performed on peripheral blood, taken from a patient treated with radiotherapy plus ipilimumab. These receptors all stem from a human donor with non-small cell lung cancer that progressed on radiotherapy plus ipilimumab.

The chain is built from TRBV7-2 and TRBJ2-7, with D possibly called TRBD1 or TRBD2 (6 bases each). The V and J ends lost 1 base and 3 bases respectively, with 13 bases between them. Germline CDR1 SGHTA, CDR2 FQGNSA. The length of the CDR3 is 15 residues. The CDR3 loop is CASSLGKGGRYEQYF. Here the CDR3 DNA reads TGTGCCAGCAGCTTAGGGAAGGGGGGTCGCTACGAGCAGTACTTC.

The chain couples TRBV7-2 to TRBJ2-1, with 8 bases identical to TRBD1. CDR1 SGHTA and CDR2 FQGNSA come from the germline V gene. The V gene end was trimmed by 5 bases and the J gene end by 6 bases; junction bases not matched to a gene: 6. This CDR3 has 14 amino acids. As DNA, the CDR3 is TGTGCCAGCAGCGCCCAGGGGGCCGGCAATGAGCAGTTCTTC. Translation gives CASSAQGAGNEQFF.

This clone has just a few counts. This chain joins TRBV19 and TRBJ1-6, with D uncertain. Germline values: CDR1 LNHDA, CDR2 SQIVND (reference sequence). V dropped 1 base and J dropped 8 bases, with 12 bases sitting between them. The CDR3 consists of 15 residues. CDR3 in amino acids: CASSIGPWTDSPLHF. CDR3 DNA: TGTGCCAGTAGTATAGGACCTTGGACCGATTCACCCCTCCACTTT. Full variable domain (remainder filled in from reference TRBV19 and TRBJ1-6): DGGITQSPKYLFRKEGQNVTLSCEQNLNHDAMYWYRQDPGQGLRLIYYSQIVNDFQKGDIAEGYSVSREKKESFPLTVTSAQKNPTAFYLCASSIGPWTDSPLHFGNGTRLTVT.

The chain carries TRBV19 and TRBJ2-1; D gene uncertain. This CDR3 comprises 14 residues. Trimming stripped 4 bases from V and 7 bases from J, with 14 bases between. CDR1 and CDR2 from the germline V gene are LNHDA and SQIVND (reference sequence). In DNA form, the CDR3 reads TGTGCCAGTAGTACTACCTCCGTGAGAAATGAGCAGTTCTTC. Translated, it gives CASSTTSVRNEQFF.

This chain connects TRBV5-1 to TRBJ2-7; possible D gene TRBD2, 6 bases. Germline-derived CDR1 and CDR2 are SGHRS and YFSETQ. The V and J ends lost 0 bases and 6 bases respectively, with 13 bases between them. The CDR3 loop spans 14 amino acids. The CDR3 nucleotides are TGCGCCAGCAGCTTGGACGGCGGGGCACGCGAGCAGTACTTC. It is translated as CASSLDGGAREQYF.

This clone was seen a few times. The chain recombines TRBV15 with TRBJ1-6; D remains ambiguous. V was clipped by 5 bases and J by 7 bases, with 9 bases between them. The germline CDR1 and CDR2 sequences are LNHNV and YYDKDF (reference sequence). This CDR3 contains 13 residues. The CDR3 bases are TGTGCCACCAGCGAATCCCGGAATTCACCCCTCCACTTT. It translates to CATSESRNSPLHF.

The CDR3 nucleotides are TGTGCCTGGGGAAGACTACAGGGTAACACTGAAGCTTTCTTT. It translates to CAWGRLQGNTEAFF. The chain links TRBV30 to TRBJ1-1, with a possible D match to TRBD1 (6 bases). The V end lost 5 bases, the J end lost 2 bases, and 15 bases lay between the germline ends. Germline V gene data show CDR1 as GTSNPN and CDR2 as SVGIG (reference sequence). The CDR3 is 14 amino acids.

The rearrangement links TRBV7-2 to TRBJ2-3; the match to TRBD2 covers 9 bases. V shed 5 bases and J 0 bases; nucleotides not matched to a gene: 12. The length of the CDR3 is 18 residues. Germline assignment: CDR1 SGHTA and CDR2 FQGNSA. The DNA for the CDR3 is TGTGCCAGCAGCCTCAAGACTAGCGGTGGGAGGAGCACAGATACGCAGTATTTT. It translates to CASSLKTSGGRSTDTQYF.

CDR3 residues: CASSDERRQHSGNTIYF. In nucleotides, the CDR3 is TGCGCCAGCAGTGACGAAAGACGGCAACACTCTGGAAACACCATATATTTT. The chain recombines TRBV10-1 with TRBJ1-3; D is ambiguous. This CDR3 contains 17 residues. Per germline, CDR1 WNHNN and CDR2 SYGVQD (reference sequence). V was clipped by 3 bases and J by 0 bases, with 15 bases between them.

The chain is built from TRBV5-1 and TRBJ2-7; 10 bases match TRBD2. The CDR3 is made up of 14 amino acids. The V gene end was trimmed by 4 bases and the J gene end by 4 bases; junction bases not matched to a gene: 5. The V gene's germline CDR1 is SGHRS and CDR2 YFSETQ. The CDR3 DNA reads as TGCGCCAGCAGCCCTAGCGGGAGTATATACGAGCAGTACTTC. Its translation is CASSPSGSIYEQYF. The full variable domain, rest sourced from reference TRBV5-1 and TRBJ2-7, is KAGVTQTPRYLIKTRGQQVTLSCSPISGHRSVSWYQQTPGQGLQFLFEYFSETQRNKGNFPGRFSGRQFSNSRSEMNVSTLELGDSALYLCASSPSGSIYEQYFGPGTRLTVT.

This sequence joins TRBV6-6 and TRBJ2-7, with D possibly matching TRBD1 (7 bases). Germline V CDR1 and CDR2: MNHNY, SVGAGI (reference sequence). The CDR3 is 14 amino acids. Between the trimmed V and J ends, which lost 5 bases and 3 bases, there was a span of 14 bases. In DNA, the CDR3 is TGTGCCAGCAGTCCGAACCAGGGGGGCTACGAGCAGTACTTC. Encoded protein: CASSPNQGGYEQYF.

J is TRBJ2-2 and V is TRBV11-3, with TRBD1 matching 7 bases. The length of the CDR3 is 16 residues. V gave up 1 base and J gave up 4 bases; unmatched junction bases: 6. CDR1 SGHNT and CDR2 YENEEA come from the germline V gene. Written as DNA, the CDR3 is TGTGCCAGCAGCTTAGGCGACAGGGCGGGCACCGGGGAGCTGTTTTTT. This encodes CASSLGDRAGTGELFF.

The chain carries TRBV25-1 and TRBJ1-2, with D tentatively TRBD1 (5 bases). From germline, CDR1 is MGHDK and CDR2 SYGVNS. V lost 6 bases to trimming and J lost 7 bases, with 12 bases between them. The CDR3 spans 12 residues. The CDR3 loop is CASRGGERGYTF. CDR3 DNA sequence: TGTGCCAGCAGGGGGGGGGAGCGTGGCTACACCTTC.

V is TRBV9 and J is TRBJ2-7; the match to TRBD1 covers 9 bases. Germline CDR1 and CDR2: SGDLS and YYNGEE. The CDR3 extends over 15 amino acids. J lost 6 bases, V lost 0 bases, and 7 bases had no gene match. The DNA for the CDR3 is TGTGCCAGCAGCGTAGAGGGACAGGGACACAGCGAGCAGTACTTC. Translated, it gives CASSVEGQGHSEQYF.

The V gene is TRBV7-2, the J gene TRBJ2-3, with 13 bases lining up with TRBD2. Per the germline V gene, CDR1 is SGHTA and CDR2 is FQGNSA. The CDR3 covers 18 residues. Losses at the gene ends were 3 bases for V and 0 bases for J; bases not matched to a gene: 6. CDR3 sequence reads: CASSFGLAGATSTDTQYF. The CDR3, as DNA: TGTGCCAGCAGCTTCGGACTAGCGGGGGCCACCAGCACAGATACGCAGTATTTT.